The subject of this entry is one T cell receptor (beta chain). The table lists this clone with a few counts. The antigen it binds to is not known. Per-base qualities were not stored, and no clone one base away is much larger. Other DNA sequences of this sample code for an identical CDR3. Using the deep immunoSEQ assay, TCR CDR3 regions were amplified from genomic DNA by multiplex PCR. Extracted genomic DNA from each cell subset was spread evenly across all wells of several immunoSEQ 96-well plates, with each plate serving as a replicate. For sorted subsets, each replicate PCR was loaded with around 220 ng genomic DNA, equivalent to 25,000 to 30,000 T cell genomes. Purified libraries were measured with a Qubit 3.0 fluorometer, size-checked on a Bioanalyzer 2100, and measured again with the KAPA Library Quantification kit. A separate single-read 150-cycle Illumina NextSeq 550 flow cell was used to sequence each immunoSEQ 96-well plate. Regarding the original processing steps: Because only junctional sequences without quality scores were contained in the immunoSEQ output, filtering matching that applied to full-length reads could not be performed. To assign V/J genes and CDR3, sequences were annotated against IMGT germline references using PyIR, a Python wrapper for IgBLAST v1.9. Reads with weak V/J assignments (E-value above 1e-6), missing CDR3, stop codons, out-of-frame junctions, or ambiguous translated residues were removed. V3J clonotypes were defined as sequences sharing the same inferred V gene, J gene, and CDR3 amino acid sequence. The percentage overlap between two repertoires was calculated by dividing the number of shared unique clonotypes by the size of the smaller repertoire. Richness of each repertoire was evaluated using RTK rarefaction, the Chao1 estimator, and Recon v2.1 estimates of unobserved clonotypes. For all TCRbeta clonotypes obtained by the gDNA method from a few donors, generation probabilities were computed with OLGA. Held by TCRdb, this immuneACCESS table contains in-frame sequences only and omits some clones. Under half of the omission traces to an unresolved V gene where checked; the cause of the rest is unknown. Clone size and V and J calls were adopted from that table, with D and trimming inferred from the DNA. Counted in this sample were about 960,000 clones; around three quarters of them appeared once. The top ten clones comprise roughly 1.5% of the sample.

Inclusive of the bounding cysteine and phenylalanine, the CDR3 is 13 residues long. Of the read, only the CDR3 DNA is kept; its 39 bases are in frame from base 1. Taken from the germline V gene, the CDR1 and CDR2 loops are SGHRS and YFSETQ. V was cut back by 3 bases and J by 0 bases, leaving a gap of 6 bases between them. Healthy HIV-negative adults with no recently reported acute infections or vaccinations were included as donors. Every donor was a Caucasian adult living in Nashville, Tennessee, USA. CD4+ T cells were enriched by magnetic negative selection; naive cells were then positively selected on CD45RA, and the negative fraction formed the memory subset. Blood was collected by leukapheresis, and PBMCs were isolated by Ficoll-Histopaque density gradient centrifugation and then cryopreserved in liquid nitrogen vapor phase. Purity and quantity of every magnetically sorted T cell population were checked by analytical flow cytometry. Genomic DNA was isolated from each sorted fraction and quantified by UV absorbance on a Nanodrop 2000c.

This specimen belongs to a study of shared clonotypes between healthy human individuals (dated by TCRdb to the early 2020s). About the investigation overall: A couple of women and three men aged 18 to 49 years were included in the cohort. Per donor, three plates each were used for CD4 naive and CD4 memory, two for CD8 naive, and one for CD8 memory. The study deeply sequenced blood TCR repertoires of 5 or 6 healthy adults to estimate repertoire size and the extent of clonotype sharing between individuals. Different laboratories and diverse techniques were used to prepare libraries and sequence TCR repertoires, to increase sequencing depth and limit assay-specific biases. Per donor, leukapheresis produced somewhere between about 0.8 and 9 billion PBMCs.

Results and caveats for the whole study, not just this receptor: Incomplete sequencing was indicated by rarefaction of sorted-subset datasets, despite the large sequencing depth. Because the study included a small number of donors, the genetic and exposure-history diversity represented was limited. Larger estimated clonotype richness was generally found for naive subsets than for memory subsets. Pairwise subsampling led to the expectation that sequencing depth would affect the degree of clonotype sharing among donors. Clonotypes shared by all four sorted-subset donors showed higher generation probabilities than non-shared clonotypes. When a handful of donors were compared, the shared fraction of clonotypes was 5% to 6.5% for naive CD4, 3.5% for naive CD8, about 2.4% for memory CD4, and 0.4% for memory CD8. Sampling was limited to blood, and TCR repertoires in tissue likely differ from TCR repertoires in blood.

The sample was memory CD4+ T cells sorted from blood. According to the study, the label for this sample's cell subset or site signals: CD45RA-negative fraction. The sequence is built from TRBV5-1 and TRBJ1-1; the D gene remains uncertain. This clonotype was obtained from a man between 18 and 29 years old in good health. The CDR3 sequence is CASSSGLNTEAFF. Read as DNA, the sequence is TGCGCCAGCAGCTCGGGGTTGAACACTGAAGCTTTCTTT.